The 25 T cell receptor beta chains given below trace back to one sample, sequenced in a study of cytomegalovirus exposure and HLA in healthy donors. Use of 60 Vbeta and 13 Jbeta primers characterized the PCR. TCRdb keeps only in-frame clones here, not all; method: immunoSEQ multiplex PCR. This table has around 300,000 clones, roughly 90% appearing once. Source material: PBMCs. The receptor set was obtained from a woman aged 18-30 years in good health and CMV-seronegative.

Remarks on this clone: Germline is not matched at one junction end, which may reflect a read error. The rearrangement joins TRBV7-9 to TRBJ2-7; D not resolved. This CDR3 spans 11 amino acids. Germline-derived CDR1 and CDR2 are SEHNR and FQNEAQ (reference sequence). The CDR3 region is CSSSFNREQYF. The DNA of the CDR3 is TGTTCCAGCAGCTTTAACCGGGAGCAGTACTTC. Full variable domain (outside the CDR3, taken from reference TRBV7-9 and TRBJ2-7): DTGVSQNPRHKITKRGQNVTFRCDPISEHNRLYWYRQTLGQGPEFLTYFQNEAQLEKSRLLSDRFSAERPKGSFSTLEIQRTEQGDSAMYLCSSSFNREQYFGPGTRLTVT.

The rearrangement joins TRBV5-1 to TRBJ1-1, with a weak D call TRBD1 (6 bases). Germline-derived CDR1 and CDR2 are SGHRS and YFSETQ. The CDR3 sequence is 12 residues long. V shed 3 bases and J shed 11 bases, with 14 bases lying between them. CDR3: CASSWEQGRAFF. CDR3 in DNA: TGCGCCAGCAGCTGGGAACAGGGTAGGGCTTTCTTT.

This clone was detected only a few times. The J gene is TRBJ2-1, the V gene TRBV7-9, with unresolved D. CDR1 and CDR2 from the germline V gene are SEHNR and FQNEAQ (reference sequence). The CDR3 totals 14 residues. Trimming removed 5 bases from V and 2 bases from J, with 10 bases in between. DNA of the CDR3: TGTGCCAGCAGCCCCGCCTACCCCTACAATGAGCAGTTCTTC. It translates to CASSPAYPYNEQFF.

This clone was observed a handful of times. The chain uses TRBV30 and TRBJ2-3; 11 nucleotides line up with TRBD2. This CDR3 has 15 residues. J gave up 2 bases and V 3 bases, and 4 bases lay outside the gene matches. CDR1 GTSNPN and CDR2 SVGIG come from the germline V gene (reference sequence). The CDR3 region is CAWRRLAGFTDTQYF. The CDR3 coding sequence is TGTGCCTGGAGGCGACTAGCGGGGTTCACAGATACGCAGTATTTT.

Remarks on this clone: One junction end does not reproduce the germline sequence, and a read error may be involved. The chain links TRBV7-7 to TRBJ2-7, with no clear D. The CDR3 sequence is 13 residues long. Germline V gene sequence: CDR1 SSHAT, CDR2 FNYEAQ (reference sequence). CDR3 sequence (DNA): TGTGCTAGCAGCGCCGGTCCCTCTTACGAGCAGTACTTC. Amino acids: CASSAGPSYEQYF.

This rearrangement joins TRBV11-2 to TRBJ2-3; TRBD1 is a possible D gene (5 bases). V lost 3 bases, J lost 0 bases, and 13 bases lay in between. The germline V gene encodes CDR1 SGHAT and CDR2 FQNNGV. CDR3 size: 16 residues. CDR3 sequence: CASSFLGHSSTDTQYF. CDR3 DNA: TGTGCCAGCAGCTTCCTAGGACATTCTAGCACAGATACGCAGTATTTT.

The chain is built from TRBV15 and TRBJ2-1; 10 bases fit TRBD2. Trimming cost V 2 bases and J 8 bases; bases outside gene matches: 3. CDR3 length: 14 residues. Germline-derived CDR1 and CDR2 are LNHNV and YYDKDF (reference sequence). DNA for the CDR3: TGTGCCACCAGCAGATTAGCGGGGGGTGATGAGCAGTTCTTC. It specifies CATSRLAGGDEQFF.

V gene TRBV2 combines with J gene TRBJ2-3; D possibly corresponds to TRBD2 (6 bases). Trimming removed 6 bases at V and 6 bases at J, with 16 bases between. This CDR3 has 14 amino acids. Germline CDR1 and CDR2: SNHLY and FYNNEI. The CDR3 spells CASRPGTGGDTQYF. The CDR3 DNA follows: TGTGCCAGCAGACCAGGGACTGGAGGGGATACGCAGTATTTT.

The chain employs TRBV2 and TRBJ2-7, with 12 positions matching TRBD1. Germline lookup yields CDR1 SNHLY and CDR2 FYNNEI. The length of the CDR3 is 15 residues. The ends lost 4 bases at V and 4 bases at J; junction bases unmatched: 5. The DNA for the CDR3 is TGTGCCAGCAGTGGGGGGACAGGGGGCCCATACGAGCAGTACTTC. Protein sequence: CASSGGTGGPYEQYF.

The chain uses TRBV27 and TRBJ2-7; TRBD2 agrees at 7 bases. Losses at the gene ends were 2 bases for V and 3 bases for J; bases not matched to a gene: 10. Per germline, CDR1 MNHEY and CDR2 SMNVEV (reference sequence). The CDR3 sequence is 16 residues long. The CDR3: CASSLQSGLKFYEQYF. CDR3 nucleotides: TGTGCCAGCAGTTTACAGTCGGGACTAAAATTCTACGAGCAGTACTTC.

J is TRBJ2-7 and V is TRBV25-1; 8 bases are a match to TRBD1. The CDR3 runs to 13 residues. Germline V gene sequence: CDR1 MGHDK, CDR2 SYGVNS. The V segment lost 8 bases and the J segment 2 bases; nucleotides outside the gene matches: 5. The CDR3 reads CASGRTGTYEQYF. The CDR3 DNA follows: TGTGCCAGCGGGCGGACAGGGACCTACGAGCAGTACTTC.

The chain carries TRBV5-4 and TRBJ2-1, with 7 bases identical to TRBD1. This CDR3 is 15 amino acids long. Germline trimming cut 2 bases from V and 5 bases from J; bases unmatched to any gene: 7. Per the germline V gene, CDR1 is SGHNT and CDR2 is YYREEE (reference sequence). For the CDR3, the DNA is TGTGCCAGCAGCTTCCACAGGGGTAACGACAATGAGCAGTTCTTC. This codes for CASSFHRGNDNEQFF.

This rearrangement joins TRBV5-1 to TRBJ2-3; TRBD2 matches 7 bases. The CDR3 length is 16 residues. CDR1 is SGHRS, CDR2 YFSETQ, per germline. Trimming took 0 bases from V and 6 from J; bases not matched to a gene: 10. The CDR3, as DNA: TGCGCCAGCAGCTTGGAGGGCGGGGGTGCCCGGGATACGCAGTATTTT. It yields the protein CASSLEGGGARDTQYF.

The CDR3 region has the DNA TGCGCCAGCAGTGAACAGGGGTGGACTGGTAATGAGCAGTTCTTC. Residues: CASSEQGWTGNEQFF. The rearrangement links TRBV10-2 to TRBJ2-1; TRBD1 matches 7 bases. This CDR3 contains 15 residues. The V gene's germline CDR1 is WSHSY and CDR2 SAAADI. V lost 3 bases and J lost 7; bases outside the gene matches: 9.

The chain joins TRBV2 to TRBJ1-2; D might be TRBD1 (5 bases). The germline V gene has CDR1 SNHLY and CDR2 FYNNEI. V was clipped by 5 bases and J by 6 bases, with 19 bases between them. CDR3 length: 15 residues. The CDR3 DNA is TGTGCCAGCAGTAGGGACCAGGTGGGAGGGAATGGCTACACCTTC. It codes for CASSRDQVGGNGYTF.

The rearrangement joins TRBV7-6 to TRBJ1-4; D is possibly TRBD1 (5 bases). Germline CDR1 reads SGHVS; CDR2 reads FNYEAQ. The V end lost 4 bases, the J end lost 8 bases, and 8 bases lay between the germline ends. The length of the CDR3 is 12 residues. DNA for the CDR3: TGTGCCAGCAGCTCCCCAGGGGAAAAACTGTTTTTT. Protein sequence: CASSSPGEKLFF. Combining the CDR3 with reference TRBV7-6 and TRBJ1-4 gives the whole variable domain GAGVSQSPRYKVTKRGQDVALRCDPISGHVSLYWYRQALGQGPEFLTYFNYEAQQDKSGLPNDRFSAERPEGSISTLTIQRTEQRDSAMYRCASSSPGEKLFFGSGTQLSVL.

The rearrangement links TRBV6-6 to TRBJ1-5; D is uncertain. Trimming removed 6 bases at V and 3 bases at J, with 15 bases between. The CDR3 is 15 amino acids. Germline CDR1 is MNHNY and CDR2 is SVGAGI (reference sequence). The CDR3 coding sequence is TGTGCCAGCAGACCGATGGGAGGCTACAATCAGCCCCAGCATTTT. Translation: CASRPMGGYNQPQHF.

This clone was observed a single time. The chain has TRBV4-1 and TRBJ2-7; perhaps TRBD2 as D (7 bases). This CDR3 has 16 residues. V was clipped by 1 base and J by 0 bases, with 13 bases between them. Germline loops: CDR1 MGHRA, CDR2 YSYEKL. In nucleotides, the CDR3 is TGCGCCAGCAGCCAAGGGGGAGGGACAAGCTCCTACGAGCAGTACTTC. It specifies CASSQGGGTSSYEQYF.

The rearrangement uses TRBV2 and TRBJ2-2, with a weak D call TRBD2 (6 bases). The CDR3 is 14 residues long. V gave up 7 bases and J gave up 1 base, with 10 bases separating them. The germline V gene has CDR1 SNHLY and CDR2 FYNNEI. CDR3 in DNA: TGTGCCAGCACCCGAGCGGGGAACACCGGGGAGCTGTTTTTT. Translating it yields CASTRAGNTGELFF.

Note on this clone: This sample also contains other DNA sequences that code for the same CDR3. The V gene is TRBV29-1, the J gene TRBJ1-1; tentative D call: TRBD1 (5 bases). The V end lost 6 bases, the J end lost 0 bases, and 11 bases lay between the germline ends. This CDR3 is 13 amino acids long. Per the germline V gene, CDR1 is SQVTM and CDR2 is ANQGSEA. Written as DNA, the CDR3 is TGCAGCGTGGGGGGGAGAATGAACACTGAAGCTTTCTTT. Protein product: CSVGGRMNTEAFF. The entire variable domain, with the rest obtained from reference TRBV29-1 and TRBJ1-1, is as follows: SAVISQKPSRDICQRGTSLTIQCQVDSQVTMMFWYRQQPGQSLTLIATANQGSEATYESGFVIDKFPISRPNLTFSTLTVSNMSPEDSSIYLCSVGGRMNTEAFFGQGTRLTVV.

The chain couples TRBV4-1 to TRBJ1-6; 9 positions match TRBD1. Germline V gives CDR1 MGHRA, CDR2 YSYEKL. The CDR3 length is 15 residues. J was trimmed by 6 bases and V by 1 base; bases with no gene match: 1. Here the CDR3 reads CASSQGTGANSPLHF. CDR3 nucleotide sequence: TGCGCCAGCAGCCAAGGGACAGGGGCTAATTCACCCCTCCACTTT.

This clone was counted a few times. The rearrangement joins TRBV6-6 to TRBJ2-1; no reliable D call. There are 13 residues in the CDR3. V lost 3 bases to trimming and J lost 5 bases, with 8 bases between them. Germline V gene data show CDR1 as MNHNY and CDR2 as SVGAGI (reference sequence). The CDR3 is CASSYTENNEQFF. The DNA for the CDR3 is TGTGCCAGCAGTTATACTGAAAACAATGAGCAGTTCTTC.

The rearrangement uses TRBV10-2 and TRBJ2-2; D ambiguous. The V gene lost 10 bases and the J gene lost 5 bases, with 17 bases spanning the gap. The CDR3 is made up of 14 amino acids. In germline, CDR1 is WSHSY, CDR2 SAAADI. CDR3 coding DNA: TGCGCCACCGCAACTTCCCTCGATACCGGGGAGCTGTTTTTT. It encodes CATATSLDTGELFF.

This clone was seen a single time. The chain joins TRBV11-2 to TRBJ2-2; perhaps TRBD2 as D (5 bases). CDR1 and CDR2 (germline): SGHAT, FQNNGV. V was cut by 3 bases and J by 2 bases, with 13 bases left in between. The CDR3 is 16 residues long. The CDR3 bases are TGTGCCAGCAGCTTCGGTTGGGGAGCTAACACCGGGGAGCTGTTTTTT. Residues: CASSFGWGANTGELFF.

CDR3 amino acids: CASSREAGPTEAFF. The DNA for the CDR3 is TGCGCCAGCAGCAGGGAGGCGGGTCCCACTGAAGCTTTCTTT. V gene TRBV5-1 combines with J gene TRBJ1-1; D is unclear. The CDR3 is 14 residues long. From germline, CDR1 is SGHRS and CDR2 YFSETQ. V dropped 4 bases and J dropped 4 bases, with 14 bases sitting between them.